A single sample is the source of the 28 T cell receptor beta chains below, sequenced in a study of T cell repertoires in cytomegalovirus infection. These receptors lack a known antigen. TCRdb passed the reads through MiXCR, listing each CDR3 protein once. The table shows roughly 860,000 distinct CDR3 sequences, with over 25% occurring only once. The sample was cultured CD8+ T cells from PBMCs, taken from culture after CMV antigen stimulation. Receptor source: a human donor in good health (CMV status not recorded). Some clones in this sample may be carry-over from other donors' samples.

Here the CDR3 DNA reads TGTGCCATCAGGGATTCTACCAGGGATGGAGAGCTCTCTGGGGCCAACGTCCTGACTTTC. Amino acid sequence: CAIRDSTRDGELSGANVLTF. The rearrangement uses TRBV10-3 and TRBJ2-6; possible D gene TRBD1, 5 bases. Germline V CDR1 and CDR2: ENHRY, SYGVKD. Trimming removed 6 bases at V and 0 bases at J, with 24 bases between. There are 20 residues in the CDR3.

The rearrangement joins TRBV6-6 to TRBJ2-7, with 7 bases matching TRBD1. This CDR3 spans 12 amino acids. The V gene end was trimmed by 8 bases and the J gene end by 5 bases; junction bases not matched to a gene: 6. Per germline, CDR1 MNHNY and CDR2 SVGAGI (reference sequence). The DNA of the CDR3 is TGTGCCAGCGACAGGGTCCTGGACGAGCAGTACTTC. Translated, it gives CASDRVLDEQYF.

This clonotype has just a few counts. The CDR3 sequence: CASSRETSHNEQFF. The CDR3 nucleotides read TGTGCCAGTAGTAGGGAGACTAGTCACAATGAGCAGTTCTTC. The rearrangement links TRBV19 to TRBJ2-1, with D perhaps TRBD2 (6 bases). CDR1 is LNHDA, CDR2 SQIVND, per germline (reference sequence). The CDR3 covers 14 residues. V was pared by 4 bases and J by 5 bases, with 12 bases between.

J is TRBJ1-2 and V is TRBV29-1; TRBD1 agrees at 7 bases. The CDR3 spans 16 residues. Germline-derived CDR1 and CDR2 are SQVTM and ANQGSEA. The junction had 9 bases not matched to a gene; V was cut back by 0 bases and J by 2 bases. This CDR3 is CSVEDPRTGPNYGYTF. In DNA, the CDR3 is TGCAGCGTTGAAGACCCACGGACAGGTCCCAACTATGGCTACACCTTC.

This chain connects TRBV7-2 to TRBJ1-4; D is unresolved. Between the trimmed V and J ends, which lost 1 base and 8 bases, there was a span of 8 bases. In germline, CDR1 is SGHTA, CDR2 FQGNSA. CDR3 length equals 13 residues. The CDR3 DNA reads TGTGCCAGCAGCTTAGTTTTAAGAGAAAAACTGTTTTTT. Translated: CASSLVLREKLFF.

V is TRBV19 and J is TRBJ1-3; D possibly corresponds to TRBD1 (5 bases). The CDR3 has 16 amino acids. V was trimmed by 3 bases and J by 0 bases, leaving 12 bases between them. Germline V gene data show CDR1 as LNHDA and CDR2 as SQIVND (reference sequence). CDR3 DNA sequence: TGTGCCAGTAGTATTTGGGGCGGGTTCTCTGGAAACACCATATATTTT. Amino acids: CASSIWGGFSGNTIYF.

V and J are TRBV6-5 and TRBJ2-7; 7 bases are a match to TRBD1. This CDR3 has 17 residues. In germline, CDR1 is MNHEY, CDR2 SVGAGI. The V and J ends lost 0 bases and 2 bases, in that order; junction bases with no gene match: 10. Here the CDR3 DNA reads TGTGCCAGCAGTTACTCGTATGTGGGACAGTGGACCTACGAGCAGTACTTC. The encoded protein is CASSYSYVGQWTYEQYF.

J is TRBJ2-7 and V is TRBV6-6, with D possibly matching TRBD2 (6 bases). The germline V gene encodes CDR1 MNHNY and CDR2 SVGAGI (reference sequence). The CDR3 sequence is 13 residues long. V lost 2 bases and J 5 bases, leaving 10 bases between the germline ends. CDR3 nucleotides: TGTGCCAGCAGTTACGGGGAGGTCGACGAGCAGTACTTC. Amino acids: CASSYGEVDEQYF.

The genes are TRBV7-9 and TRBJ1-2; perhaps TRBD1 as D (5 bases). Looked up from germline, CDR1 is SEHNR and CDR2 is FQNEAQ (reference sequence). V dropped 3 bases and J dropped 1 base, with 9 bases sitting between them. This CDR3 is 14 amino acids long. The CDR3 DNA reads as TGTGCCAGCAGCTTCGGGGGGAATAACTATGGCTACACCTTC. Amino acids: CASSFGGNNYGYTF.

J is TRBJ1-5 and V is TRBV9; D remains unclear. There are 14 residues in the CDR3. Trimming pared 0 bases from V and 7 bases from J, leaving 11 bases between. Looked up from germline, CDR1 is SGDLS and CDR2 is YYNGEE. The DNA for the CDR3 is TGTGCCAGCAGCGTAGCTGGGGTCGGGCAGCCCCAGCATTTT. Its translation is CASSVAGVGQPQHF. Together with reference TRBV9 and TRBJ1-5, the CDR3 gives the full variable domain: DSGVTQTPKHLITATGQRVTLRCSPRSGDLSVYWYQQSLDQGLQFLIQYYNGEERAKGNILERFSAQQFPDLHSELNLSSLELGDSALYFCASSVAGVGQPQHFGDGTRLSIL.

The chain carries TRBV4-2 and TRBJ1-1, with 11 bases lining up with TRBD1. The ends lost 0 bases at V and 6 bases at J; junction bases unmatched: 3. Germline assignment: CDR1 LGHNA and CDR2 YNFKEQ. This CDR3 contains 15 residues. CDR3 protein: CASSQEGQGAAEAFF. As DNA, the CDR3 is TGTGCCAGCAGCCAAGAAGGACAGGGGGCGGCTGAAGCTTTCTTT.

The chain joins TRBV7-8 to TRBJ2-2; tentatively, D is TRBD1 (5 bases). This CDR3 region has 15 residues. Trimming left V 1 base short and J 0 bases short, with 6 bases between. Germline CDR1 is SGHVS and CDR2 is FQNEAQ. The CDR3 protein is CASSLGQTNTGELFF. The CDR3 nucleotides are TGTGCCAGCAGCTTAGGACAGACGAACACCGGGGAGCTGTTTTTT.

This clonotype was observed a few times. The chain uses TRBV7-9 and TRBJ1-5, with D hard to call. Germline assignment: CDR1 SEHNR and CDR2 FQNEAQ (reference sequence). Trimming took 1 base from V and 3 from J, leaving 10 bases between them. The CDR3 loop spans 15 amino acids. The CDR3 nucleotides read TGTGCCAGCAGCTTAGAAGGGCGTATCAATCAGCCCCAGCATTTT. This codes for CASSLEGRINQPQHF.

This chain links TRBV24-1 with TRBJ2-1; no firm D call. Germline-derived CDR1 and CDR2 are KGHDR and SFDVKD. The CDR3 consists of 14 residues. The V and J ends lost 1 base and 7 bases respectively, with 10 bases between them. The CDR3 DNA follows: TGTGCCACCAGTGATTTCGACGGGTCGAATGAGCAGTTCTTC. Translation: CATSDFDGSNEQFF.

On this clonotype: A read error may be the cause here, since a much bigger clone is one base away. As the CDR3 is not closed by the conserved phenylalanine or tryptophan, this likely results from a read error. The chain combines TRBV4-1 with TRBJ1-5, with D perhaps TRBD1 (6 bases). V lost 5 bases to trimming and J lost 0 bases, with 11 bases between them. Germline-derived CDR1 and CDR2 are MGHRA and YSYEKL. The CDR3 has 15 residues. The CDR3 sequence: CASSSIGGSNQPQHL. Here the CDR3 DNA reads TGCGCCAGCAGCTCTATAGGGGGTAGCAATCAGCCCCAGCATCTT.

This clonotype turned up a few times. The rearrangement joins TRBV19 to TRBJ2-1, with 8 bases aligning to TRBD1. The germline gives CDR1 LNHDA, CDR2 SQIVND (reference sequence). This CDR3 contains 15 residues. The junction had 5 bases not matched to a gene; V was cut back by 3 bases and J by 4 bases. The DNA for the CDR3 is TGTGCCAGTAGTATCGGACAGGGATTGTACAATGAGCAGTTCTTC. This codes for CASSIGQGLYNEQFF.

As concerns this clonotype: One end of the junction is discordant with germline, which a read error may explain. The chain carries TRBV7-8 and TRBJ1-5; no firm D call. The CDR3 consists of 15 residues. Germline lookup yields CDR1 SGHVS and CDR2 FQNEAQ. CDR3 sequence reads: CGSSLDVGRNQPQHF. In DNA form, the CDR3 reads TGTGGCAGCAGCTTAGATGTGGGGAGGAATCAGCCCCAGCATTTT.

This clonotype was counted many times. J is TRBJ2-4 and V is TRBV6-6; possible D gene TRBD1, 5 bases. V was clipped by 0 bases and J by 2 bases, with 14 bases between them. The CDR3 is made up of 17 amino acids. CDR1 and CDR2 (germline): MNHNY, SVGAGI (reference sequence). In DNA form, the CDR3 reads TGTGCCAGCAGTTACTCAGGGGCTACTCACACCAAAAACATTCAGTACTTC. It encodes CASSYSGATHTKNIQYF.

This chain connects TRBV6-6 to TRBJ2-2; TRBD2 agrees at 8 bases. Trimming removed 0 bases from V and 1 base from J; junction bases left unmatched: 4. The CDR3 consists of 17 residues. Germline CDR1 reads MNHNY; CDR2 reads SVGAGI (reference sequence). The CDR3, as DNA: TGTGCCAGCAGTTACTCGCGGACTAGCCGGAACACCGGGGAGCTGTTTTTT. It is translated as CASSYSRTSRNTGELFF.

This chain joins TRBV4-1 and TRBJ1-5; D is undetermined. The CDR3 runs 16 residues. Germline values: CDR1 MGHRA, CDR2 YSYEKL. Trimming stripped 1 base from V and 2 bases from J, with 12 bases between. The CDR3: CASSQVDAVGNQPQHF. Here the CDR3 DNA reads TGCGCCAGCAGCCAAGTAGATGCGGTCGGCAATCAGCCCCAGCATTTT.

The J gene is TRBJ2-3, the V gene TRBV27, with TRBD2 identical over 12 bases. The V gene's germline CDR1 is MNHEY and CDR2 SMNVEV (reference sequence). The CDR3 runs 17 residues. Trimming took 5 bases from V and 0 from J; bases not matched to a gene: 6. CDR3 in amino acids: CASSMTSGGPSTDTQYF. The CDR3 DNA sequence: TGTGCCAGCAGTATGACTAGCGGGGGCCCTAGCACAGATACGCAGTATTTT.

This clonotype was seen a few times. V usage is TRBV7-9 and J usage is TRBJ1-1; 12 positions match TRBD1. The CDR3 loop spans 16 amino acids. The germline gives CDR1 SEHNR, CDR2 FQNEAQ (reference sequence). With V trimmed by 2 bases and J by 5 bases, 6 bases remained unmatched. The CDR3 sequence is CASSLRDRGRGTEAFF. The CDR3 DNA reads as TGTGCCAGCAGCTTACGGGACAGGGGGCGCGGGACTGAAGCTTTCTTT.

The chain joins TRBV7-4 to TRBJ2-7; D remains ambiguous. The V gene's germline CDR1 is SGHVT and CDR2 SQSDAQ. The ends were cut back, 1 base at V and 2 bases at J, with 9 bases in the middle. This CDR3 contains 14 residues. CDR3 region: CASSLGGSTYEQYV. CDR3 nucleotides: TGTGCCAGCAGCTTAGGTGGCAGCACCTACGAGCAGTACGTC.

The V gene is TRBV19, the J gene TRBJ2-3, with D perhaps TRBD2 (6 bases). CDR3 size: 16 residues. Germline-derived CDR1 and CDR2 are LNHDA and SQIVND (reference sequence). The V end was cut by 3 bases, the J end by 10 bases, with 23 bases between. The CDR3 loop is CASSMEDGGLGDAQYF. CDR3 in DNA: TGTGCCAGTAGTATGGAAGACGGGGGTCTAGGGGATGCGCAGTATTTT.

The table lists this clonotype with a few counts. V and J are TRBV19 and TRBJ1-6, with D perhaps TRBD1 (5 bases). Trimming took off 2 bases at V and 16 bases at J, with 24 bases between the two ends. Germline V gene sequence: CDR1 LNHDA, CDR2 SQIVND (reference sequence). The CDR3 covers 16 residues. CDR3 sequence reads: CASSITGAGPLRGLHF. The CDR3 DNA is TGTGCCAGTAGTATAACGGGTGCGGGGCCTCTTCGGGGACTCCACTTT.

The chain links TRBV20-1 to TRBJ2-3; TRBD2 matches at 9 bases. Trimming cost V 0 bases and J 2 bases; bases outside gene matches: 9. Per the germline V gene, CDR1 is DFQATT and CDR2 is SNEGSKA (reference sequence). The CDR3 consists of 17 residues. CDR3 sequence reads: CSARDPSGAQITDTQYF. The CDR3 DNA sequence: TGCAGTGCTAGAGACCCTAGCGGGGCGCAAATCACAGATACGCAGTATTTT.

This clonotype was counted only a few times. V gene TRBV6-5 combines with J gene TRBJ2-3; 9 bases fit TRBD2. V was clipped by 2 bases and J by 1 base; unmatched bases: 1. The CDR3 length is 15 residues. Germline V gene lookup returns CDR1 MNHEY and CDR2 SVGAGI. CDR3 sequence reads: CASSYVAGGTDTQYF. The CDR3 nucleotides read TGTGCCAGCAGTTACGTAGCGGGGGGCACAGATACGCAGTATTTT.

The genes are TRBV19 and TRBJ2-7, with 8 bases that match TRBD2. Losses at the gene ends were 5 bases for V and 6 bases for J; bases not matched to a gene: 12. The germline gives CDR1 LNHDA, CDR2 SQIVND (reference sequence). The length of the CDR3 is 15 residues. CDR3 region: CASSPLAGGRSEQYF. The CDR3 DNA follows: TGTGCCAGTAGTCCGTTGGCGGGGGGCCGTTCCGAGCAGTACTTC.